This T cell receptor beta chain was identified during a study of blood T cell repertoires in COVID-19 (dated by TCRdb to between 2020 and 2021). With respect to the entire study: Collaborator samples came from the United States, Italy and Spain and covered acute and convalescent phases of COVID-19. Subjects who had been exposed to COVID-19, were actively infected with it, or had recovered from it provided the deeply sampled blood TCRbeta repertoires that made up the dataset. A de-identified subject ID, COVID-19 status, age in years and sex were almost always included in the sample metadata. The prospective study material was composed of cDNA or gDNA derived from T cells, B-cell-depleted T cells, or PBMCs. The samples were drawn from the first 160 participants of the ongoing ImmuneRACE study and from 950 to 1,500 subjects provided by 6 global collaborators. A freely available public database, intended as a resource for researchers studying the immune response to SARS-CoV-2, is where the repertoires were released. Where available, HLA class I and class II types were obtained from metadata supplied by the sample provider rather than from assay-based typing. The research as a whole found: How much clinical and demographic metadata was included differed by source and by participant, and the metadata was provided uncurated.

Whole blood was collected in K2EDTA tubes by collaborating institutions according to the institutions' own protocols. For TCRbeta analysis, collaborators shipped samples as frozen whole blood, isolated PBMCs, or DNA extracted from either of those sample types. A word on this clone: It has no known antigen specificity. There are no base qualities to consult, and no much larger clone falls within one base.

A distance of 12 bases separates the germline ends of V and J, which lose 0 bases and 9 bases respectively. The germline V gene specifies SGHDN as CDR1 and FVKESK as CDR2. Reading from cysteine to phenylalanine, the CDR3 counts 14 amino acids. The only DNA kept is the CDR3, 42 bases in frame from the first base. TCRbeta CDR3 regions were amplified from genomic DNA using the immunoSEQ Assay, a bias-controlled multiplex PCR. Per the authors' processing: The number of nucleated cells in each sample was estimated by amplification of reference gene primers within the assay. Sequence reads were collapsed and filtered to measure the absolute abundance of every unique TCRbeta CDR3 rearrangement. Productive Simpson clonality was computed per sample as the square root of Simpson's diversity index over productive rearrangements. Entries here come from immuneACCESS through TCRdb and include only in-frame sequences with V and J called. Some clones fail to appear in such tables; in the studies checked, an unresolved V gene covers under half of the shortfall, and the cause of the remainder is unknown. The V and J calls and clone size come from that table; D and trimming were worked out from the DNA. In this sample the table shows just over 300,000 clones, about nine tenths of which occur a single time. The biggest ten clones account for 2% to 3% of the sample.

This receptor was taken from a man between 18 and 35 years old with active or convalescent COVID-19. This chain joins TRBV14 to TRBJ1-3; TRBD1 is perhaps the D gene, given 5 matching bases. Sequencing was performed on peripheral blood. The encoded CDR3 is CASSQDYGGPTIYF. The bases are TGTGCCAGCAGCCAAGATTACGGGGGTCCCACCATATATTTT.